The entry below describes one T cell receptor (beta chain). The method was immunoSEQ multiplex PCR; TCRdb's version includes in-frame clones alone and lacks a portion of them. The top ten clones hold about 2.7% of a sample with some 87,000 clones, 85% to 95% of them seen once. The entry originates in a study of T cell changes during pregnancy in multiple sclerosis. The CDR3 is 15 amino acids. From germline, CDR1 is SGHTS and CDR2 YDEGEE. After removal of 4 bases from V and 4 bases from J, the junction contained 8 bases not matched to a gene. The sample was peripheral blood, taken in the first trimester of pregnancy. This TCR was recovered from a female donor with multiple sclerosis, enrolled in a pregnancy study. V and J are TRBV5-8 and TRBJ2-5; 9 bases fit TRBD2. The CDR3 sequence: CASSPWTSAGETQYF. DNA for the CDR3: TGTGCCAGCAGCCCCTGGACTAGCGCGGGAGAGACCCAGTACTTC.